The next 10 T cell receptor beta chains were all read from a single sample in a study. TCRdb passed the RT-PCR reads through MiXCR, listing each CDR3 protein once. The data show more than 550,000 distinct CDR3 sequences, approximately 15% seen once. Source material: memory CD4+ T cells from blood. Source of these receptors: a female donor in good health, serving as a healthy control.

The chain uses TRBV7-2 and TRBJ1-1; 8 bases line up with TRBD1. This CDR3 region has 15 residues. Germline CDR1 and CDR2: SGHTA and FQGNSA. V shed 5 bases, J shed 5 bases, and the junction held 10 bases outside the gene matches. Written as DNA, the CDR3 is TGTGCCAGCAGCCCCTGGACAGGGTCCGAAACTGAAGCTTTCTTT. It specifies CASSPWTGSETEAFF.

The chain combines TRBV28 with TRBJ2-1; D is ambiguous. The V end was cut by 8 bases, the J end by 5 bases, with 7 bases between. The CDR3 totals 11 residues. The germline gives CDR1 MDHEN, CDR2 SYDVKM. CDR3 protein: CASPSNNEQFF. CDR3 nucleotide sequence: TGTGCCAGCCCCTCGAACAATGAGCAGTTCTTC.

This clonotype appeared a few times. J is TRBJ2-1 and V is TRBV6-2 or TRBV6-3; TRBD2 agrees at 11 bases. This CDR3 comprises 17 residues. The germline CDR1 and CDR2 sequences are MNHEY and SVGEGT. V lost 4 bases and J lost 9; bases outside the gene matches: 14. This CDR3 reads CASSLGILGTSGSEQFF. In DNA form, the CDR3 reads TGTGCCAGCAGTTTAGGGATTCTGGGGACTAGCGGAAGTGAGCAGTTCTTC.

The chain employs TRBV11-2 and TRBJ1-5; perhaps TRBD1 as D (5 bases). The germline gives CDR1 SGHAT, CDR2 FQNNGV. V was clipped by 0 bases and J by 9 bases, with 15 bases between them. The CDR3 runs 15 residues. Here the CDR3 reads CASSLEMGGRGPQHF. In DNA, the CDR3 is TGTGCCAGCAGCTTAGAAATGGGGGGTAGAGGGCCCCAGCATTTT.

The J gene is TRBJ2-2, the V gene TRBV7-3; 10 nucleotides match TRBD1. Germline lookup yields CDR1 SGHTA and CDR2 FQGTGA. This CDR3 is built from 15 residues. The junction had 7 bases not matched to a gene; V was cut back by 6 bases and J by 6 bases. The DNA for the CDR3 is TGTGCCAGCAGTAAGACAGGGGGCGGGCCCGGGGAGCTGTTTTTT. Translating gives CASSKTGGGPGELFF.

CDR3 loop: CASSLVYGSAGSYEQYF. In nucleotides, the CDR3 is TGTGCCAGCAGCTTAGTGTACGGGTCAGCGGGAAGCTACGAGCAGTACTTC. V and J are TRBV11-1 and TRBJ2-7, with 7 bases matching TRBD2. Germline V gene data show CDR1 as SGHAT and CDR2 as FQDESV (reference sequence). J lost 3 bases, V lost 1 base, and 12 bases had no gene match. The CDR3 spans 17 residues.

Only a few counts were recorded for this clonotype. V usage is TRBV28 and J usage is TRBJ2-1, with a possible D match to TRBD2 (6 bases). Germline lookup yields CDR1 MDHEN and CDR2 SYDVKM. This CDR3 region has 16 residues. The V and J ends lost 5 bases and 10 bases respectively, with 24 bases between them. CDR3 protein: CASSLYQEGTHREQFF. DNA of the CDR3: TGTGCCAGCAGTCTTTATCAGGAGGGGACGCACAGAGAGCAGTTCTTC. Supplemented by reference TRBV28 and TRBJ2-1, the full variable domain reads DVKVTQSSRYLVKRTGEKVFLECVQDMDHENMFWYRQDPGLGLRLIYFSYDVKMKEKGDIPEGYSVSREKKERFSLILESASTNQTSMYLCASSLYQEGTHREQFFGPGTRLTVL.

This clonotype is medium-sized by share. The junction departs from the called germline gene at one end, perhaps through a read error. The rearrangement links TRBV5-1 to TRBJ2-3; 12 nucleotides align to TRBD2. Germline lookup yields CDR1 SGHRS and CDR2 YFSETQ. The CDR3 has 15 residues. CDR3 sequence (DNA): TGTGCCAGCTCCCTAGCGGGGGGGCCGACAGATACGCAGTATTTT. Translated, it gives CASSLAGGPTDTQYF.

This clonotype was observed at least ten times. The CDR3: CASSQDLWSGTEEAFF. In DNA form, the CDR3 reads TGCGCCAGCAGCCAAGATCTTTGGTCAGGTACCGAGGAAGCTTTCTTT. V is TRBV4-3 and J is TRBJ1-1, with D unresolved. This CDR3 has 16 amino acids. From germline, CDR1 is LGHNA and CDR2 YSLEER. Trimming removed 0 bases from V and 8 bases from J, with 19 bases in between.

The chain couples TRBV5-1 to TRBJ2-7; 9 bases line up with TRBD2. From germline, CDR1 is SGHRS and CDR2 YFSETQ. CDR3 length equals 15 residues. V shed 3 bases, J shed 0 bases, and the junction held 4 bases outside the gene matches. This CDR3 reads CASSSSGGSSYEQYF. The CDR3 region has the DNA TGCGCCAGCAGCTCCAGCGGGGGGAGCTCCTACGAGCAGTACTTC. The whole variable domain, remainder taken from reference TRBV5-1 and TRBJ2-7, is KAGVTQTPRYLIKTRGQQVTLSCSPISGHRSVSWYQQTPGQGLQFLFEYFSETQRNKGNFPGRFSGRQFSNSRSEMNVSTLELGDSALYLCASSSSGGSSYEQYFGPGTRLTVT.